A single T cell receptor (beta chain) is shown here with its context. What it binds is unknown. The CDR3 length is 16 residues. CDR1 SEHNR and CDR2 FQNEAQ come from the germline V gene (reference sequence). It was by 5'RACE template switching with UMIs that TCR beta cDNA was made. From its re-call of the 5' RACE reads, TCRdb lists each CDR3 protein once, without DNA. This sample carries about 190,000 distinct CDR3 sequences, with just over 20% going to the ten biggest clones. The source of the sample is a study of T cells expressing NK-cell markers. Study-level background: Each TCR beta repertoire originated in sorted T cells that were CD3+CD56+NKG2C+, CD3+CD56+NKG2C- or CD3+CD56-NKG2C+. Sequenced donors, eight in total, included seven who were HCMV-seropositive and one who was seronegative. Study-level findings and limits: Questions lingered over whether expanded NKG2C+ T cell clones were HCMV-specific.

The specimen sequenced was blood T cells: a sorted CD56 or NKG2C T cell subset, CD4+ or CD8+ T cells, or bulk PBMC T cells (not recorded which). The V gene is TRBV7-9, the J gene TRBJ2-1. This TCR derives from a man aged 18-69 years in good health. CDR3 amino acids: CASSLGYGQSYNEQFF.